This TCR beta chain emerged from a study of regulatory T cells in long-lasting Graves disease. The authors built TCR beta libraries using iRepertoire HTBI primers and Arm-PCR of CDR3 regions. Using its own MiXCR run on the multiplex PCR reads, TCRdb lists one record per CDR3 protein. The table lists hundreds of thousands of distinct CDR3 sequences, about 13% of them singletons, with about 10% in the top ten. Time point in this sample: newly diagnosed GD, antithyroid drugs for less than 3 months. Scientists built the TCR library using RNA that was extracted from PBMCs. V was pared by 3 bases and J by 7 bases, with 13 bases between. The CDR3 covers 15 residues. The germline CDR1 and CDR2 sequences are SGHTA and FQGNSA. Overall study results and limits: Persistent Graves' patients showed less TCR diversity than newly diagnosed patients showed.

Only a few counts were recorded for this clonotype. Its specificity is unknown. The same specimen was also included in a second study, on T cells in Graves' hyperthyroidism and ophthalmopathy. As reported in that work: Each patient was aged 18 to 65 and had newly diagnosed hyperthyroidism of under 2 months' duration. The TCR CDR3 was amplified in a first-round RT-PCR using the HTBI primer set.

This rearrangement joins TRBV7-2 to TRBJ1-6; D unclear. The sequence was collected from a man aged 30-40 years with Graves disease. The sample here was peripheral blood mononuclear cells (PBMCs), taken at new diagnosis, from a patient treated with antithyroid drugs. Here the CDR3 reads CASSFDQRWNSPLHF. Written as DNA, the CDR3 is TGTGCCAGCAGCTTTGACCAGAGGTGGAATTCACCCCTCCACTTT.